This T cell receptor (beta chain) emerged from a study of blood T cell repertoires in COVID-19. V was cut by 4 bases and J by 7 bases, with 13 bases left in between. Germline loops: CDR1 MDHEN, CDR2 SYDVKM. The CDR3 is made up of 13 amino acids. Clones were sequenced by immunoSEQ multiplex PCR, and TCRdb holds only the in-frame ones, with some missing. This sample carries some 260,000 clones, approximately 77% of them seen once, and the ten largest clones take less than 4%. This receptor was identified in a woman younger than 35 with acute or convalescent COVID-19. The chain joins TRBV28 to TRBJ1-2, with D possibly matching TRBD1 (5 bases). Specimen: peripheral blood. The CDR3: CASSSEWRGGYTF. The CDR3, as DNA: TGTGCCAGCAGTTCGGAGTGGAGGGGTGGCTACACCTTC.